The sequence of this T cell receptor beta chain was determined in a study of blood T cell repertoires in COVID-19. At the level of the study: COVID-19 samples from acute and convalescent phases originated in the United States, Italy and Spain. T cells, B-cell-depleted T cells, or PBMCs supplied cDNA or gDNA.

Germline CDR1 ENHRY, CDR2 SYGVKD. The CDR3 covers 14 residues. V lost 10 bases and J 0 bases, leaving 16 bases between the germline ends. Methods used by the authors: Amplification of reference gene primers was used by the study to estimate nucleated cell counts. Libraries were prepared by immunoSEQ multiplex PCR; TCRdb keeps only in-frame clonotypes and omits some of them. The DNA gave D and trimming, while V, J and clone size come from that table. The profile shows around 270,000 clones, about 89% of them singletons. V and J are TRBV10-3 and TRBJ2-7; D is possibly TRBD1 (6 bases). This receptor was identified in a man in his forties with acute or convalescent COVID-19. The specimen was peripheral blood. In DNA, the CDR3 is TGTGCCACGATCGACGACAGGATCTCCTACGAGCAGTACTTC. Residues: CATIDDRISYEQYF.